This TCR beta chain was documented in a study of PD-L1 blockade in urothelial cancer. The wider study: Male sex and bladder-origin urothelial cancer characterized about 90% of the roughly 30 patients.

Per patient, between 1 and 8 samples were collected at pretreatment and on-treatment time points. There are 11 residues in the CDR3. Germline CDR1 and CDR2: LGHNT and FRNRAP. V was pared by 8 bases and J by 5 bases, with 10 bases between. Libraries were prepared by immunoSEQ multiplex PCR; TCRdb keeps only in-frame clonotypes and omits some of them. The table has about 38,000 clones, around 89% seen once. Comments on this clone: No antigen is known for it.

Findings and limits, study-wide: Blood clones associated with the tumor expanded more at 3 weeks in durable-benefit patients.

The clonotype was recovered from a man aged 55 to 70 with urothelial cancer. V usage is TRBV12-5 and J usage is TRBJ2-7; TRBD1 is a possible D gene (6 bases). The material was PBMCs, obtained around atezolizumab (anti-PD-L1) treatment. The CDR3 loop reads CASQGFHEQYF. The CDR3 DNA reads as TGTGCTAGTCAGGGGTTCCACGAGCAGTACTTC.